This T cell receptor beta chain was identified during a study of T cell changes during pregnancy in multiple sclerosis. Trimming at V came to 7 bases and at J to 0 bases, leaving 17 bases not matched to a gene. This CDR3 is built from 19 residues. CDR1 and CDR2 (germline): SGDLS, YYNGEE. TCRdb keeps only in-frame clones here, not all; method: immunoSEQ multiplex PCR. The table includes some 44,000 clones, nearly 90% detected once. The sequenced sample was CD4+ T cells from peripheral blood mononuclear cells, obtained after pregnancy. The TCR comes from a female donor with multiple sclerosis, enrolled in a pregnancy study. The rearrangement uses TRBV9 and TRBJ1-3, with 9 bases that match TRBD1. The CDR3 DNA sequence: TGTGCCAGCCCACTAAAGCCGACAGGGGGTAGGCGCTCTGGAAACACCATATATTTT. Protein sequence: CASPLKPTGGRRSGNTIYF.